This paragraph covers one T cell receptor beta chain sequence. Antigen specificity is unknown. Sequenced by immunoSEQ multiplex PCR; TCRdb stores in-frame clones only, minus some. Of 300,000 to 350,000 clones in the sample, 88% were seen once. This sample was included in a study of Ad26.COV2.S vaccination and SARS-CoV-2 variants. Study details: The study gave Ad26.COV2.S intramuscularly, once or twice 56 days apart.

J gave up 2 bases and V 6 bases, and 7 bases lay outside the gene matches. The CDR3 consists of 16 residues. The germline V gene encodes CDR1 LNHDA and CDR2 SQIVND (reference sequence). The treatment denotes: approximately 18 received Ad26.COV2.S at low or high dose, single or two shots; roughly five received placebo; per-sample allocation not given. Day 63 after the first injection of vaccine or placebo was the sampling time. The donor was a Boston adult aged 18-55 years. The shot given was an Ad26 vector that makes Wuhan-strain SARS-CoV-2 spike. Study-wide results and caveats: Vaccine recipients had higher spike-specific TCR breadth than placebo recipients.

The sample consisted of peripheral blood, taken in a trial of Ad26.COV2.S vaccine versus placebo. The clonotype originates from a person between 18 and 59 years old who received the Ad26.COV2.S COVID-19 vaccine or a placebo. The genes are TRBV19 and TRBJ2-3; 11 nucleotides line up with TRBD2. In DNA, the CDR3 is TGTGCCAGTAGCTCACTAGCGGGGGAATTCACAGATACGCAGTATTTT. Protein sequence: CASSSLAGEFTDTQYF.